These 10 T cell receptor beta chains were all obtained from the same sample, sequenced in a study of regulatory T cells in long-lasting Graves disease. The sample's time point: newly diagnosed GD, antithyroid drugs for less than 3 months. RNA isolated from PBMCs was used to make the TCR library. CDR3 regions were amplified by Arm-PCR using iRepertoire HTBI primers to build TCR beta libraries. Using its own MiXCR run on the multiplex PCR reads, TCRdb lists one record per CDR3 protein. Found here are 560,000 or so distinct CDR3 sequences, about 15% of them singletons; the top ten hold about 12%. The same data also contributed to another study, on T cells in Graves' hyperthyroidism and ophthalmopathy.

Sequencing used peripheral blood mononuclear cells (PBMCs), obtained at new diagnosis, from a patient treated with antithyroid drugs. These receptors came from a young man with Graves disease.

The V call is TRBV6-4, the J call TRBJ1-5; no clear D. The V and J ends lost 9 bases and 7 bases respectively, with 19 bases between them. Per the germline V gene, CDR1 is MRHNA and CDR2 is SNTAGT. This CDR3 is 14 amino acids long. In nucleotides, the CDR3 is TGTGCCAGAGGGAGTCACGAAGGAGGACAGCCCCAGCATTTT. Its translation is CARGSHEGGQPQHF.

This clonotype was observed many times. The V and J genes are TRBV29-1 and TRBJ2-7; D call uncertain. Germline CDR1 reads SQVTM; CDR2 reads ANQGSEA. The CDR3 consists of 13 residues. V lost 4 bases and J lost 0, with 10 bases in between. This CDR3 is CSVVRLSSYEQYF. CDR3 nucleotides: TGCAGCGTTGTTCGTCTGAGCTCCTACGAGCAGTACTTC.

This clonotype was observed at least ten times. The V and J genes are TRBV5-1 and TRBJ2-2; TRBD1 might be the D (5 bases). The germline V gene has CDR1 SGHRS and CDR2 YFSETQ. CDR3 length: 14 residues. Between the trimmed V and J ends, which lost 6 bases and 0 bases, there was a span of 9 bases. The CDR3 here is CASNQGSNTGELFF. Here the CDR3 DNA reads TGCGCCAGCAATCAGGGCTCGAACACCGGGGAGCTGTTTTTT.

This clonotype was recorded many times. The chain is built from TRBV30 and TRBJ1-1; possible D gene TRBD1, 5 bases. The CDR3 spans 16 residues. Per germline, CDR1 GTSNPN and CDR2 SVGIG (reference sequence). V was shortened by 0 bases and J by 1 base, with 15 bases between the two germline ends. CDR3 loop: CAWSVRAGIANTEAFF. The CDR3 DNA follows: TGTGCCTGGAGTGTACGTGCAGGGATCGCGAACACTGAAGCTTTCTTT. The full variable domain, in which reference TRBV30 and TRBJ1-1 provide the parts outside the CDR3, is SQTIHQWPATLVQPVGSPLSLECTVEGTSNPNLYWYRQAAGRGLQLLFYSVGIGQISSEVPQNLSASRPQDRQFILSSKKLLLSDSGFYLCAWSVRAGIANTEAFFGQGTRLTVV.

In the case of this clonotype: Given a much more abundant clone one base away, this may be a read error. The V call is TRBV27, the J call TRBJ2-1, with D maybe TRBD2 (6 bases). The CDR3 is made up of 15 amino acids. Germline values: CDR1 MNHEY, CDR2 SMNVEV (reference sequence). In DNA form, the CDR3 reads TGTGCCAGCAGTTACGGGACTTTCGCCTACAATGAGCAGCTCTTC. Its translation is CASSYGTFAYNEQLF.

This sequence joins TRBV20-1 and TRBJ2-1; 9 nucleotides match TRBD2. The CDR3 spans 16 residues. The ends lost 0 bases at V and 5 bases at J; junction bases unmatched: 8. The germline V gene encodes CDR1 DFQATT and CDR2 SNEGSKA (reference sequence). CDR3 DNA sequence: TGCAGTGCTAGAGAGGGACTAGCCTCATGGGACAATGAGCAGTTCTTC. Protein product: CSAREGLASWDNEQFF.

This clonotype was seen a few times. The chain joins TRBV5-6 to TRBJ2-7; D gene ambiguous. V was shortened by 6 bases and J by 5 bases, with 21 bases between the two germline ends. This CDR3 spans 15 amino acids. CDR1 is SGHDT and CDR2 is YYEEEE in the germline V gene. The CDR3 here is CASTVIKTLLNEQYF. The CDR3, as DNA: TGTGCCAGCACCGTTATCAAGACCCTCTTGAACGAGCAGTACTTC.

This clonotype showed up many times. The chain couples TRBV7-2 to TRBJ2-3; perhaps TRBD2 as D (5 bases). CDR3 length: 16 residues. V lost 1 base to trimming and J lost 0 bases, with 11 bases between them. The germline V gene has CDR1 SGHTA and CDR2 FQGNSA. CDR3 residues: CASSLGPADSTDTQYF. CDR3 bases: TGTGCCAGCAGCTTAGGACCAGCGGACAGCACAGATACGCAGTATTTT.

The table lists this clonotype with a few counts. The V call is TRBV6-1, the J call TRBJ1-5; the match to TRBD1 covers 9 bases. Germline trimming cut 6 bases from V and 6 bases from J; bases unmatched to any gene: 9. This CDR3 region has 15 residues. Germline lookup yields CDR1 MNHNS and CDR2 SASEGT. The chain's CDR3 is CASRNDRGTGQPQHF. The CDR3 DNA sequence: TGTGCCAGCAGAAACGACAGGGGGACGGGTCAGCCCCAGCATTTT.

This chain connects TRBV3-1 to TRBJ2-1, with 7 bases lining up with TRBD2. The germline V gene encodes CDR1 LGHDT and CDR2 YNNKEL (reference sequence). The CDR3 has 16 amino acids. The ends lost 4 bases at V and 5 bases at J; junction bases unmatched: 11. As DNA, the CDR3 is TGTGCCAGCAGCCTCCTCCCGGGGAGGGCCCACAATGAGCAGTTCTTC. Its translation is CASSLLPGRAHNEQFF.